This TCR beta chain was sequenced for a study of tumor and adjacent non-tumor tissue in lung cancer. A modified ARM-PCR protocol with three rounds of nested PCR amplified TCRbeta. TCRdb itself ran the multiplex PCR reads through MiXCR, one entry per CDR3 protein. Among over 100,000 distinct CDR3 sequences listed, 62% were seen once. No cell sorting was done before RNA was extracted from the tissue. The normal lung tissue was taken more than 3 cm from the tumor edge. Donors were chemotherapy-naive, newly diagnosed lung cancer surgical patients in China, August–late 2014. V dropped 6 bases and J dropped 4 bases, with 17 bases sitting between them. The germline gives CDR1 SQVTM, CDR2 ANQGSEA. The CDR3 totals 14 residues.

The sequenced sample was distant non-tumor lung tissue. The rearrangement links TRBV29-1 to TRBJ2-3; unclear D gene. This receptor was identified in a man aged 55 to 70 with non-small cell lung cancer. In DNA, the CDR3 is TGCAGCGTCATGTCGAGTACTGGACCAGATACGCAGTATTTT. This encodes CSVMSSTGPDTQYF.